This TCR beta chain was retrieved from a study of blood T cell repertoires in COVID-19. Study background: In each case, the material was cDNA or gDNA derived from T cells, B-cell-depleted T cells, or PBMCs.

The CDR3 is 14 amino acids. V shed 4 bases, J shed 3 bases, and the junction held 4 bases outside the gene matches. Per germline, CDR1 LGHDT and CDR2 YNNKEL (reference sequence). Authors' analysis steps: Researchers report that nucleated cell counts were estimated from reference gene primer amplification. Measured with immunoSEQ multiplex PCR; TCRdb has only the in-frame clones, and not every one. That table furnishes V, J and clone size, whereas the DNA furnished D and trimming. Found here are about 310,000 clones, under 90% of them singletons; the top ten hold less than 3.5%. The receptor was derived from a woman younger than 45 with COVID-19, enrolled during active disease. Source material: peripheral blood. The rearrangement joins TRBV3-1 (or the pseudogene TRBV3-2) to TRBJ2-7; 9 bases are shared with TRBD1. The CDR3, as DNA: TGTGCCAGCAGCCGGACAGGGGTGGACTACGAGCAGTACTTC. Translated, it gives CASSRTGVDYEQYF.